This TCR beta chain emerged from a study of T cells in localized non-small cell lung cancer. Findings and caveats of the study: There was an association of higher blood T cell density with longer overall survival. Only one tumor region was sequenced, so heterogeneity remains possible. Exceeding tumor, uninvolved adjacent lung had the highest T cell clonality. A median approximately 61 of the top 100 tumor clones appeared in adjacent lung.

Sequenced by immunoSEQ multiplex PCR; TCRdb stores in-frame clones only, minus some. Among roughly 61,000 clones, about four fifths were seen once, and the ten largest hold approximately 4.7%. As for this clone: Its antigen is unknown.

After removal of 7 bases from V and 1 base from J, the junction contained 7 bases not matched to a gene. The germline V gene encodes CDR1 MNHEY and CDR2 SVGAGI. The CDR3 contains 15 residues. The chain couples TRBV6-5 to TRBJ2-5, with 9 positions matching TRBD1. Sequenced material: PBMCs, taken before any cancer treatment. The sequence derives from a man aged 40 to 69 with stage II lung adenocarcinoma. The CDR3 DNA follows: TGTGCCAGCAACCCGGGACAGGGACCCCAAGAGACCCAGTACTTC. Amino acids: CASNPGQGPQETQYF.